This TCR beta chain originates from a study of Ad26.COV2.S vaccination and SARS-CoV-2 variants. Study results and caveats: Substantial post-vaccination breadth of spike-specific CD8+ and CD4+ T cell responses was reported.

Germline assignment: CDR1 LNHDA and CDR2 SQIVND (reference sequence). Deletions cut 6 bases from V and 0 bases from J, with 11 bases between. This CDR3 is 14 amino acids long. Treatment defined: roughly 20 received Ad26.COV2.S at low or high dose, single or two shots; 5 received placebo; per-sample allocation not given. It was on day 63 after the first vaccine or placebo injection that samples were taken. Clones were sequenced by immunoSEQ multiplex PCR, and TCRdb holds only the in-frame ones, with some missing. The sample records some 270,000 clones, around 90% being singletons. As for this clone: The antigen is undetermined.

The TCR originated in a person aged 18 to 65 who received the Ad26.COV2.S COVID-19 vaccine or a placebo. The starting material was peripheral blood, obtained in a trial of Ad26.COV2.S vaccine versus placebo. This chain uses TRBV19 with TRBJ1-2; D ambiguous. The CDR3 spells CASSRGEANYGYTF. DNA of the CDR3: TGTGCCAGTAGCCGGGGAGAAGCTAACTATGGCTACACCTTC.